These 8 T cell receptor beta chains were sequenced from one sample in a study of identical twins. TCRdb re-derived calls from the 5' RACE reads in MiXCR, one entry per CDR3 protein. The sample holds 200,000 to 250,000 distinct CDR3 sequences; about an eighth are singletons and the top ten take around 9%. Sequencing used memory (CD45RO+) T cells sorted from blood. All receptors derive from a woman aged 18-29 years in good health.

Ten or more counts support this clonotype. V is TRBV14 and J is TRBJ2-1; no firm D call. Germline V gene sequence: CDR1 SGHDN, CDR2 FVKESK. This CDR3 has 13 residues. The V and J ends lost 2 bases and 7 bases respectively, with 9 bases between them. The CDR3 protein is CASSQIIRNEQFF. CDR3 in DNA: TGTGCCAGCAGCCAAATAATCAGGAATGAGCAGTTCTTC.

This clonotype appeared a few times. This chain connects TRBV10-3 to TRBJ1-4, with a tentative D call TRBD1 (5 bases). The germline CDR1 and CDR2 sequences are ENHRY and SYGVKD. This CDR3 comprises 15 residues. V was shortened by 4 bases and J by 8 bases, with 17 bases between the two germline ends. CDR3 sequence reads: CAISARRTHGEKLFF. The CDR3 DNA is TGTGCCATCAGTGCTCGCCGGACACATGGAGAAAAACTGTTTTTT.

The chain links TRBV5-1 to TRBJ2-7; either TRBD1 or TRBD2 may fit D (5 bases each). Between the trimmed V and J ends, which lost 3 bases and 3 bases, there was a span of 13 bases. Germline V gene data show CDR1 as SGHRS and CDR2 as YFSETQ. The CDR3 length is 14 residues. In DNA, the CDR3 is TGCGCCAGCAGCTCGGGACCGCTCTTCTACGAGCAGTACTTC. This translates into CASSSGPLFYEQYF. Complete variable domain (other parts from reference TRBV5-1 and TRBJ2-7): KAGVTQTPRYLIKTRGQQVTLSCSPISGHRSVSWYQQTPGQGLQFLFEYFSETQRNKGNFPGRFSGRQFSNSRSEMNVSTLELGDSALYLCASSSGPLFYEQYFGPGTRLTVT.

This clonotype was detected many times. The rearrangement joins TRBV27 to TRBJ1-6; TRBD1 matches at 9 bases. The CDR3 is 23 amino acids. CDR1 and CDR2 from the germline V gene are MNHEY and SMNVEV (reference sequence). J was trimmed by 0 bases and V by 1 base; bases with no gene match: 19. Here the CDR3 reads CASSLYRMSGDRDFPSYNSPLHF. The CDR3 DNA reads TGTGCCAGCAGTTTATACCGTATGAGTGGGGACAGGGATTTCCCCTCCTATAATTCACCCCTCCACTTT.

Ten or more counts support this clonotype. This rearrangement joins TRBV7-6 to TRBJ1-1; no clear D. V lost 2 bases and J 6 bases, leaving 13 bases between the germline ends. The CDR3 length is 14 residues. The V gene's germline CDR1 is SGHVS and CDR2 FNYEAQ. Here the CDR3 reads CASSLTAKDPEAFF. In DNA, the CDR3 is TGTGCCAGCAGCTTAACAGCTAAGGACCCTGAAGCTTTCTTT.

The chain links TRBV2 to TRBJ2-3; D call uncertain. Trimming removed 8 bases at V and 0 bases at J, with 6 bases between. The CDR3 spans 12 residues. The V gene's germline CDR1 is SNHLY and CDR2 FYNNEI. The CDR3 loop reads CASCASTDTQYF. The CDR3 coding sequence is TGTGCCAGCTGTGCTAGCACAGATACGCAGTATTTT.

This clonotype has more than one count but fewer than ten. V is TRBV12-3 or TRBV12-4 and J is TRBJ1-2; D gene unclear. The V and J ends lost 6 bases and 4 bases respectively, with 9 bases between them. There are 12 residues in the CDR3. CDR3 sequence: CASSLIGYGYTF. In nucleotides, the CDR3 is TGTGCCAGCAGCCTTATTGGCTATGGCTACACCTTC.

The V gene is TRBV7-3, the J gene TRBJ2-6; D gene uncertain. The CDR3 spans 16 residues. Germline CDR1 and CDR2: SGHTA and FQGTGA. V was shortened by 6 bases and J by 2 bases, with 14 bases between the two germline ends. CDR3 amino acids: CASSPLTPPGANVLTF. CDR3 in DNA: TGTGCCAGCAGTCCTCTTACTCCCCCTGGGGCCAACGTCCTGACTTTC.